Ten or more counts support the clone carrying this T cell receptor beta chain. The antigen is undetermined. In every case, the donor was a healthy Caucasian. V was clipped by 5 bases and J by 8 bases, with 15 bases between them. The CDR3 sequence is 13 residues long. This sample was taken from a study of identical twins. General study results and limits: Models underestimated TCR alpha sharing (out-of-frame) in monozygotic twins. Within cord blood, abundant beta clonotypes carried fewer insertions, but memory repertoires showed no such trend.

cDNA carried unique molecular identifiers, and a universal primer site was added by template switching. From the 5' RACE reads, TCRdb called clonotypes with MiXCR, one entry per CDR3 protein. In the table there are about 890,000 distinct CDR3 sequences, 12% of which are singletons. The sample was also linked to a second study, of yellow fever vaccine responses in identical twins.

Sample: PBMCs. The origin of this receptor is a woman under 30 in good health. V and J are TRBV12-3 or TRBV12-4 and TRBJ1-2, with a weak D call TRBD1 (5 bases). CDR3 DNA: TGTGCCAGCAGTACGACAGTACCCAACGGCTACACCTTC. Translating gives CASSTTVPNGYTF.